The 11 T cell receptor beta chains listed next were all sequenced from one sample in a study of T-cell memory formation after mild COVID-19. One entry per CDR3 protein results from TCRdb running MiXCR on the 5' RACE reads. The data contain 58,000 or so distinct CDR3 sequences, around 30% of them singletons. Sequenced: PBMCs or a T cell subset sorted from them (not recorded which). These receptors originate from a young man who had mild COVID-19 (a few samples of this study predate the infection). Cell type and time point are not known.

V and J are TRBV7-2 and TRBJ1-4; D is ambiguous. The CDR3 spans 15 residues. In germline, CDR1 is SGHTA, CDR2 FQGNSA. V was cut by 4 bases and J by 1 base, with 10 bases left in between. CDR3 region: CASSSGVGTNEKLFF. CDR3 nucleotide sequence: TGTGCCAGCAGCTCGGGTGTGGGAACTAATGAAAAACTGTTTTTT.

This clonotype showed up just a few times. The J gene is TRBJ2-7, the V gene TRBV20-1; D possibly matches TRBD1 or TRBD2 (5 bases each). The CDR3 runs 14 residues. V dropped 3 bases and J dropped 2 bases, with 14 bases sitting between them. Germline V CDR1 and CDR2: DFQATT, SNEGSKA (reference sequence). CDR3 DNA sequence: TGCAGTGCTAGGTCCCGGGACGGTACCTACGAGCAGTACTTC. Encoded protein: CSARSRDGTYEQYF.

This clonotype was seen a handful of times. The CDR3 protein is CAGQEATEAFF. The CDR3 bases are TGTGCCGGACAGGAGGCCACTGAAGCTTTCTTT. The chain employs TRBV2 and TRBJ1-1, with 7 bases lining up with TRBD1. Trimming at V came to 11 bases and at J to 4 bases, leaving 4 bases not matched to a gene. Germline lookup yields CDR1 SNHLY and CDR2 FYNNEI. The CDR3 loop spans 11 amino acids.

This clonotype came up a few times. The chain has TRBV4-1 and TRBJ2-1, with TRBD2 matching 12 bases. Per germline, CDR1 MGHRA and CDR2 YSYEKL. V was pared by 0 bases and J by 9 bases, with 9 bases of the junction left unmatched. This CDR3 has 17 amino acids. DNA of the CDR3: TGCGCCAGCAGCCAAGATCCCCTAGCGGGGGGGCCCAGTGAGCAGTTCTTC. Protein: CASSQDPLAGGPSEQFF.

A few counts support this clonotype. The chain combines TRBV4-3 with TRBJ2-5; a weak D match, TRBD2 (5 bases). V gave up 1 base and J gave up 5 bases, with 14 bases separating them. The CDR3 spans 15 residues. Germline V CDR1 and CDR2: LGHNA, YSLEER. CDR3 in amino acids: CASSQGGVAKETQYF. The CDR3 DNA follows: TGCGCCAGCAGCCAAGGGGGAGTGGCTAAGGAGACCCAGTACTTC.

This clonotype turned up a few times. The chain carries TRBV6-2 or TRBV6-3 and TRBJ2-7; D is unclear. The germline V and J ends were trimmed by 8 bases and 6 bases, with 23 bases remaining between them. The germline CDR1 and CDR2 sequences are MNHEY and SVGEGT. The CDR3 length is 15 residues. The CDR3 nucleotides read TGTGCCAGCGCGATGTTGGAACAGCCCGATGGCGAGCAGTACGTC. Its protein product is CASAMLEQPDGEQYV.

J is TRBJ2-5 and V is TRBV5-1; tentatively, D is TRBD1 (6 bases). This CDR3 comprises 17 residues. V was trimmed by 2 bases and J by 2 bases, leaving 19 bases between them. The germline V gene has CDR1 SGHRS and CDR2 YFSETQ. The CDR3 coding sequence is TGCGCCAGCAGCTTTCAACCGACAGGCGAGTTACAAGAGACCCAGTACTTC. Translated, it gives CASSFQPTGELQETQYF. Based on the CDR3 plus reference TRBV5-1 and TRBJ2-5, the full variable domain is KAGVTQTPRYLIKTRGQQVTLSCSPISGHRSVSWYQQTPGQGLQFLFEYFSETQRNKGNFPGRFSGRQFSNSRSEMNVSTLELGDSALYLCASSFQPTGELQETQYFGPGTRLLVL.

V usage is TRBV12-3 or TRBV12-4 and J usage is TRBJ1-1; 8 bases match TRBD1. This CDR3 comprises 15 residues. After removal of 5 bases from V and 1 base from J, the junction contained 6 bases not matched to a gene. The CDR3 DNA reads TGTGCCAGCAGTCCGCAGGACAGGGCGAACACTGAAGCTTTCTTT. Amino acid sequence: CASSPQDRANTEAFF.

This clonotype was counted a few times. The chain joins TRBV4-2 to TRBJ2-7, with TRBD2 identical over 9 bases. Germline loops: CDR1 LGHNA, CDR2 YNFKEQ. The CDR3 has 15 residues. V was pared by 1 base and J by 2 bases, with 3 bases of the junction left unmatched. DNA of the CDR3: TGTGCCAGCAGCCAAGGAGCGGGGGGCGCCTACGAGCAGTACTTC. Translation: CASSQGAGGAYEQYF.

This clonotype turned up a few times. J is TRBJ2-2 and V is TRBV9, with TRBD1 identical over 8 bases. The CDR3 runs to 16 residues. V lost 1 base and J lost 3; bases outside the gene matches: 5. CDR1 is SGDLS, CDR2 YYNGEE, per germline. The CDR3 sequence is CASSVQGAGDTGELFF. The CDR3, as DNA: TGTGCCAGCAGCGTACAGGGGGCTGGGGACACCGGGGAGCTGTTTTTT.

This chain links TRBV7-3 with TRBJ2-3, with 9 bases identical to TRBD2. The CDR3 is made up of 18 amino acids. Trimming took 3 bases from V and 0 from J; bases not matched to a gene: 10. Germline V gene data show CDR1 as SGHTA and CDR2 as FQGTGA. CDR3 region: CASSFGLAGRASTDTQYF. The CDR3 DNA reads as TGTGCCAGCAGCTTCGGGCTAGCGGGGAGAGCTAGCACAGATACGCAGTATTTT.